A selection of T cell receptor beta chains follows, all from one sample in a study of identical twins. TCRdb redid the calling of the 5' RACE reads with MiXCR, one entry per CDR3 protein. Altogether approximately 150,000 distinct CDR3 sequences are present, under 4.5% being singletons, with the ten largest covering approximately 7.7%. The specimen was memory T cells sorted from blood. These receptor sequences come from a man aged 18 to 30 in good health. CDR3s include the opening cysteine and the closing phenylalanine or tryptophan. The D gene is left open where the match is weak. Clone size is not always given. Where it is, it says once, few, many or a class for expanded clones.

NA TRBJ1-1 many TRBV12-3/TRBV12-4 CASRIDRRNTEAFF TGTGCCAGCAGAATTGACCGGCGGAACACTGAAGCTTTCTTT
TRBD2 TRBJ2-7 many TRBV7-9 CASSQPGLVHEQYF TGTGCCAGCAGTCAGCCGGGACTAGTCCACGAGCAGTACTTC
TRBD2 TRBJ2-1 few TRBV20-1 CSASGLAAYNEQFF TGCAGTGCTTCGGGACTAGCGGCCTACAATGAGCAGTTCTTC
NA TRBJ1-5 many TRBV5-1 CASSLAHGQPQHF TGCGCCAGCAGCTTGGCCCACGGTCAGCCCCAGCATTTT
NA TRBJ1-2 many TRBV7-2 CASNPLGAGYTF TGTGCCAGCAACCCACTCGGGGCCGGCTACACCTTC
NA TRBJ1-1 many TRBV11-2 CASSPPPTGSFSVDTEAFF TGTGCCAGCAGTCCGCCTCCGACGGGGTCCTTTTCTGTTGACACTGAAGCTTTCTTT
NA TRBJ1-4 NA TRBV6-1 CASQKAGVGEKLFF TGTGCCAGCCAAAAGGCAGGGGTAGGCGAAAAACTGTTTTTT
NA TRBJ2-3 many TRBV6-2/TRBV6-3 CASSRDGTDTQYF TGTGCCAGCAGCCGTGACGGAACAGATACGCAGTATTTT
NA TRBJ2-1 few TRBV4-3 CASATSFGSSSYNEQFF TGCGCCAGCGCTACCAGTTTTGGGAGTAGCTCCTACAATGAGCAGTTCTTC
NA TRBJ2-5 many TRBV29-1 CSVGRGVGETQYF TGCAGCGTCGGAAGGGGGGTCGGAGAGACCCAGTACTTC
NA TRBJ2-2 many TRBV7-8 CASIGPSNTGELFF TGTGCCAGCATAGGGCCTTCGAACACCGGGGAGCTGTTTTTT
TRBD2 TRBJ2-7 few TRBV20-1 CSAPRLGLSYEQYF TGCAGTGCTCCTCGGCTGGGACTAAGCTACGAGCAGTACTTC
TRBD1 TRBJ2-3 many TRBV5-1 CASSPGQSADTQYF TGCGCCAGCAGCCCGGGACAGTCGGCCGATACGCAGTATTTT
TRBD2 TRBJ2-3 many TRBV11-2 CASSSGLAGSDTQYF TGTGCCAGCAGCTCGGGACTAGCGGGTTCAGATACGCAGTATTTT
NA TRBJ2-1 many TRBV24-1 CATSDSVAAPHNEQFF TGTGCCACCAGTGATAGTGTAGCAGCCCCCCACAATGAGCAGTTCTTC
TRBD1 TRBJ2-2 many TRBV12-3/TRBV12-4 CASRMDRAIGELFF TGTGCCAGCAGAATGGACAGGGCTATCGGGGAGCTGTTTTTT
NA TRBJ2-3 many TRBV5-1 CASSLEGDSDTQYF TGCGCCAGCAGCTTGGAAGGGGATTCAGATACGCAGTATTTT
NA TRBJ2-2 many TRBV5-1 CASSFDGELFF TGCGCCAGCAGCTTCGATGGGGAGCTGTTTTTT
NA TRBJ2-5 many TRBV27 CASSRLGQETQYF TGTGCCAGCAGCCGACTCGGGCAAGAGACCCAGTACTTC
NA TRBJ2-3 many TRBV4-2 CASSQEGREADTQYF TGTGCCAGCAGCCAAGAGGGGAGAGAGGCAGATACGCAGTATTTT
NA TRBJ2-3 many TRBV4-1 CASSDQQGSTDTQYF TGCGCCAGCAGCGACCAACAGGGTAGCACAGATACGCAGTATTTT
TRBD2 TRBJ2-1 many TRBV15 CATSRGSLAGGSYNEQFF TGTGCCACCAGCAGGGGTTCTTTAGCGGGAGGGTCCTACAATGAGCAGTTCTTC
TRBD2 TRBJ2-1 many TRBV9 CASSVEGTSGNEQFF TGTGCCAGCAGCGTAGAAGGGACTAGCGGGAATGAGCAGTTCTTC
NA TRBJ1-2 many TRBV20-1 CSARRDRNYGYTF TGCAGTGCTAGAAGAGACCGTAACTATGGCTACACCTTC
TRBD2 TRBJ2-1 many TRBV9 CATRGLAGGISYNEQFF TGTGCCACTAGGGGACTAGCGGGAGGTATCTCCTACAATGAGCAGTTCTTC
NA TRBJ2-1 many TRBV5-1 CASSLAGGLSEQFF TGCGCCAGCAGCTTGGCCGGGGGACTCAGTGAGCAGTTCTTC
TRBD2 TRBJ2-2 many TRBV29-1 CSVLIGTSGRRVGELFF TGCAGCGTCCTTATTGGGACTAGCGGGAGGAGGGTCGGGGAGCTGTTTTTT
NA TRBJ1-2 many TRBV12-3/TRBV12-4 CASLRRGSFYGYTF TGTGCCAGTCTACGGAGGGGGTCCTTCTATGGCTACACCTTC
TRBD2 TRBJ2-5 many TRBV7-9 CASVFTAGVQETQYF TGTGCCAGCGTTTTTACGGCGGGAGTCCAAGAGACCCAGTACTTC
NA TRBJ2-1 many TRBV20-1 CSASRAPGASNEQFF TGCAGTGCTAGTCGCGCTCCGGGGGCGTCAAATGAGCAGTTCTTC
NA TRBJ2-3 NA TRBV7-9 CASSLDAEIREGDTQYF TGTGCCAGCAGCTTAGATGCTGAGATAAGGGAAGGAGATACGCAGTATTTT
TRBD2 TRBJ2-1 many TRBV25-1 CASTTGTSGRNEQFF TGTGCCAGCACCACCGGGACTAGCGGGAGGAATGAGCAGTTCTTC
NA TRBJ1-5 many TRBV7-6 CASSDTFRGGPQHF TGTGCCAGCAGCGACACTTTTAGGGGGGGGCCCCAGCATTTT
TRBD2 TRBJ2-6 many TRBV20-1 CSASPRGGAGANVLTF TGCAGTGCTAGCCCTCGGGGAGGGGCTGGGGCCAACGTCCTGACTTTC
NA TRBJ1-1 many TRBV12-3/TRBV12-4 CASSLGSHTEAFF TGTGCCAGCAGTTTAGGCTCCCACACTGAAGCTTTCTTT
NA TRBJ1-5 many TRBV20-1 CSARGADRFNQPQHF TGCAGTGCTCGAGGGGCGGACAGATTTAATCAGCCCCAGCATTTT
TRBD2 TRBJ2-1 many TRBV6-1 CASRTLAGGPGEQFF TGTGCCAGCAGAACACTAGCGGGAGGGCCGGGAGAGCAGTTCTTC
TRBD1 TRBJ2-1 few TRBV19 CASSSGTANEQFF TGTGCCAGTAGCTCCGGGACAGCGAATGAGCAGTTCTTC
NA TRBJ1-5 many TRBV19 CASSSRQGSNQPQHF TGTGCCAGTAGTAGTAGGCAGGGAAGCAATCAGCCCCAGCATTTT
TRBD1 TRBJ1-2 many TRBV28 CASTVQGPNYGYTF TGTGCCAGCACGGTACAGGGGCCGAACTATGGCTACACCTTC
NA TRBJ2-3 many TRBV20-1 CSARADSTDTQYF TGCAGTGCTAGGGCGGATAGCACAGATACGCAGTATTTT
TRBD2 TRBJ2-5 many TRBV2 CASSYRLAGARARPETQYF TGTGCCAGCAGTTATCGACTAGCGGGAGCGCGGGCGCGCCCCGAGACCCAGTACTTC
NA TRBJ2-3 many TRBV5-1 CASSLREITDTQYF TGCGCCAGCAGCTTACGGGAGATCACAGATACGCAGTATTTT
NA TRBJ2-7 many TRBV7-2 CASSLERSYEQYF TGTGCCAGCAGCTTAGAGCGGTCCTACGAGCAGTACTTC
NA TRBJ2-5 few TRBV11-3 CASSLYVEGETQYF TGTGCCAGCAGCTTATATGTGGAGGGGGAGACCCAGTACTTC
TRBD1 TRBJ2-5 many TRBV19 CASGDRAGETQYF TGTGCCAGTGGGGACAGGGCGGGAGAGACCCAGTACTTC
NA TRBJ1-1 many TRBV7-9 CASSSIGPRMNTEAFF TGTGCCAGCAGCTCAATCGGTCCCAGAATGAACACTGAAGCTTTCTTT
NA TRBJ2-3 many TRBV29-1 CSVVRGDTQYF TGCAGCGTTGTCCGGGGAGATACGCAGTATTTT
NA TRBJ2-7 many TRBV6-5 CASSYGWGSYEQYF TGTGCCAGCAGTTACGGTTGGGGATCCTACGAGCAGTACTTC
NA TRBJ2-2 many TRBV6-2/TRBV6-3 CASSRGGTVNTGELFF TGTGCCAGCAGTCGTGGCGGGACAGTGAACACCGGGGAGCTGTTTTTT
NA TRBJ2-2 many TRBV5-5 CASSFGDRKLGELFF TGTGCCAGCAGCTTTGGTGACAGGAAGCTGGGGGAGCTGTTTTTT
NA TRBJ2-7 many TRBV30 CAWRSGYEQYF TGTGCCTGGCGTTCGGGATACGAGCAGTACTTC
TRBD1 TRBJ2-2 many TRBV12-3/TRBV12-4 CASLGQGWTGELFF TGTGCCAGCCTTGGACAGGGATGGACCGGGGAGCTGTTTTTT
NA TRBJ2-6 many TRBV18 CASSPPGSDGGANVLTF TGTGCCAGCTCACCACCGGGCTCCGACGGGGGGGCCAACGTCCTGACTTTC
TRBD1 TRBJ1-5 many TRBV10-3 CAISLDRVGNQPQHF TGTGCCATCAGTTTGGACAGGGTGGGCAATCAGCCCCAGCATTTT
NA TRBJ2-2 few TRBV7-2 CASSPDPGELFF TGTGCCAGCAGCCCGGACCCCGGGGAGCTGTTTTTT
NA TRBJ2-1 many TRBV3-1 CASSRRRAMIDTEQFF TGTGCCAGCAGCCGTCGCCGGGCCATGATTGATACTGAGCAGTTCTTC
NA TRBJ1-1 NA TRBV12-5 CASGLYLGTLNTEAFF TGTGCTAGTGGTTTGTATTTGGGGACCCTGAACACTGAAGCTTTCTTT
TRBD2 TRBJ2-1 many TRBV7-2 CASSPTPGLAGREQFF TGTGCCAGCAGCCCGACTCCGGGACTAGCGGGAAGAGAGCAGTTCTTC